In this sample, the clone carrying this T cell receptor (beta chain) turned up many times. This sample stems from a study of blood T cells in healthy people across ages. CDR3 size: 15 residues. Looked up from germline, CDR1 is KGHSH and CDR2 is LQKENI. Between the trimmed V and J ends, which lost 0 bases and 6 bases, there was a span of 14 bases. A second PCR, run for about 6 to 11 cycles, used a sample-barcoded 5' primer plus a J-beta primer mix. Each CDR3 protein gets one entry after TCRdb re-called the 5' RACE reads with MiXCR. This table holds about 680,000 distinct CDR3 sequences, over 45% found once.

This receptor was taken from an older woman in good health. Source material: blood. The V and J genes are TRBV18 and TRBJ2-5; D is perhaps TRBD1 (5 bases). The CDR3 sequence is CASSPPVVGVQTQYF. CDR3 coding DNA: TGTGCCAGCTCACCACCGGTGGTAGGGGTACAGACCCAGTACTTC.